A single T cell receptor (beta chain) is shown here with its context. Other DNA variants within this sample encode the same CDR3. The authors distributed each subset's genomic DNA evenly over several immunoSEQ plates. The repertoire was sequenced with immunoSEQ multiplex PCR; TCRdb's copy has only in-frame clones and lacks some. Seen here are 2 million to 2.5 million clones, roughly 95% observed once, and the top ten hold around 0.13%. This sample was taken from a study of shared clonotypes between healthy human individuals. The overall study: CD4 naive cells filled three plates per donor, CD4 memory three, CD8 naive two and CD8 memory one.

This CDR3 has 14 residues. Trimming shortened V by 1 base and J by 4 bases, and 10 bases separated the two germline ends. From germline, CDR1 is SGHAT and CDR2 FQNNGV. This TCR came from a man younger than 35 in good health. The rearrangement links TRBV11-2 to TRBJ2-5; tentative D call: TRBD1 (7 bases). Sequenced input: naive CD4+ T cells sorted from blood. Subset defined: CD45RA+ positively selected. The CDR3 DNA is TGTGCCAGCAGCTTAGGGAGGGGGCGAGAGACCCAGTACTTC. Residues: CASSLGRGRETQYF. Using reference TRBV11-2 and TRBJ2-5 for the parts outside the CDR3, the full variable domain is EAGVAQSPRYKIIEKRQSVAFWCNPISGHATLYWYQQILGQGPKLLIQFQNNGVVDDSQLPKDRFSAERLKGVDSTLKIQPAKLEDSAVYLCASSLGRGRETQYFGPGTRLLVL.